This T cell receptor beta chain is drawn from a study of T cell responses to AZD1222 COVID-19 vaccine. At the level of the study: Pooled in the analysis were second doses at about 4 or about 12 weeks.

V lost 4 bases to trimming and J lost 0 bases, with 16 bases between them. The length of the CDR3 is 17 residues. Germline CDR1 reads LNHDA; CDR2 reads SQIVND (reference sequence). Clones were read by immunoSEQ multiplex PCR, and TCRdb kept only the in-frame ones, dropping some. Of fewer than 300,000 clones in the sample, more than 80% are singletons; the top ten hold 0.55%. Comments on this clone: The antigen is not known.

Whole-study findings and limits: Spike-specific TCR breadth and depth grew following two AZD1222 doses. Targets within unmutated variant regions were reportedly found for nearly half of spike-specific TCRs.

The receptor was derived from an adult in good health. Sequenced material: peripheral blood, taken on day 0 of AZD1222 vaccination. V usage is TRBV19 and J usage is TRBJ1-3; tentative D call: TRBD1 (5 bases). CDR3 coding DNA: TGTGCCAGTAGTAACCGGGACGCTTCCCCCTCTGGAAACACCATATATTTT. Amino acid sequence: CASSNRDASPSGNTIYF.